The entry that follows covers one T cell receptor (beta chain) sequence. This entry is derived from a study of blood T cell repertoires in COVID-19. The wider study: Italy, Spain and the United States were the sources of the convalescent and acute COVID-19 samples. T cells, B-cell-depleted T cells, or PBMCs supplied cDNA or gDNA.

Source study methods: Reference gene primers were amplified, and this amplification served to estimate nucleated cell counts. TCRdb's table, derived via immunoSEQ multiplex PCR, lists solely in-frame clones and lacks some. V, J and clone size are taken as reported in that table, and D and trimming were inferred from the DNA itself. The table has more than 300,000 clones, around 88% seen once; the top ten hold roughly 1.3%. The CDR3 consists of 15 residues. V was shortened by 6 bases and J by 1 base, with 15 bases between the two germline ends. Germline loops: CDR1 MNHNY, CDR2 SVGAGI (reference sequence).

The sequenced sample consisted of peripheral blood. This receptor was obtained from a woman between 45 and 65 years old with acute or convalescent COVID-19. The genes are TRBV6-6 and TRBJ1-1; D gene unclear. The DNA of the CDR3 is TGTGCCAGCAGAGCTGGGAGGCAGGAGAACACTGAAGCTTTCTTT. Its translation is CASRAGRQENTEAFF.